These T cell receptor beta chains were read from a single sample in a study of human T cells and chemical hapten exposure. MiXCR, run by TCRdb on the RACE reads, gives a single entry per CDR3 protein. This table has 300,000 to 450,000 distinct CDR3 sequences, 5.1% appearing once. The sequencing here drew on whole blood, taken in connection with sensitization to the hapten diphenylcyclopropenone (DPC). These receptors were obtained from a woman aged 50 to 65 with alopecia areata. Some clones in this sample may be carry-over from other donors' samples. Each CDR3 is given with its conserved first and last residue. A D gene is named only where the DNA matches it firmly. The size field is filled for only some rows; it gives once, few, many or a size class.

clone_size: many; d_call: -; j_call: TRBJ2-5; v_call: TRBV18; cdr3_nt: TGTGCCAGCTCCCCCAGGGACGGCTCGGGGGCCCAGTACTTC; cdr3_aa: CASSPRDGSGAQYF
clone_size: many; d_call: -; j_call: TRBJ2-3; v_call: TRBV12-3/TRBV12-4; cdr3_nt: TGTGCCAGCAGTCCCAGGGGCCCAGATACGCAGTATTTT; cdr3_aa: CASSPRGPDTQYF
clone_size: few; d_call: -; j_call: TRBJ1-1; v_call: TRBV3-1; cdr3_nt: TGTGCCAGCAGCCAAGTAGGTCCGGGACTCACTGAAGCTTTCTTT; cdr3_aa: CASSQVGPGLTEAFF
clone_size: many; d_call: TRBD2; j_call: TRBJ2-7; v_call: TRBV5-5; cdr3_nt: TGTGCCAGCAGCGGCGGGGGAGGCGGAGTGAGCTACGAGCAGTACTTC; cdr3_aa: CASSGGGGGVSYEQYF
clone_size: -; d_call: -; j_call: TRBJ2-1; v_call: TRBV12-3/TRBV12-4; cdr3_nt: TGTGCCAGCAGTTTAGTTGCAGGGGGGGTCGATGAGCAGTTCTTC; cdr3_aa: CASSLVAGGVDEQFF
clone_size: many; d_call: -; j_call: TRBJ2-3; v_call: TRBV27; cdr3_nt: TGTGCCAGCAGTTTATACAGGGCAGATACGCAGTATTTT; cdr3_aa: CASSLYRADTQYF
clone_size: few; d_call: TRBD2; j_call: TRBJ2-1; v_call: TRBV2; cdr3_nt: TGTGCCAGCAGTGAAAGCGGGAGGGCGGGCAATGAGCAGTTCTTC; cdr3_aa: CASSESGRAGNEQFF
clone_size: many; d_call: -; j_call: TRBJ1-5; v_call: TRBV27; cdr3_nt: TGTGCCAGCAGCCACGGGGCCTATCAGCCCCAGCATTTT; cdr3_aa: CASSHGAYQPQHF
clone_size: many; d_call: -; j_call: TRBJ2-1; v_call: TRBV12-3/TRBV12-4; cdr3_nt: TGTGCCAGCAGCCTGGACTGGGGCGAGCAGTTCTTC; cdr3_aa: CASSLDWGEQFF
clone_size: many; d_call: -; j_call: TRBJ1-1; v_call: TRBV21-1; cdr3_nt: TGTGCCAGCAGCAAAGGGCGAGAGGGGGTCTTTGAAGCTTTCTTT; cdr3_aa: CASSKGREGVFEAFF
clone_size: -; d_call: TRBD2; j_call: TRBJ2-1; v_call: TRBV6-5; cdr3_nt: TGTGCCAGCAAGTTAACGGGAGGTACCTCATACAATGAGCAGTTCTTC; cdr3_aa: CASKLTGGTSYNEQFF
clone_size: few; d_call: -; j_call: TRBJ1-1; v_call: TRBV7-9; cdr3_nt: TGTGCCAGCAGCGCGATGAACACTGAAGCTTTCTTT; cdr3_aa: CASSAMNTEAFF
clone_size: many; d_call: -; j_call: TRBJ1-1; v_call: TRBV29-1; cdr3_nt: TGCAGCGTCCCCCGCTTTCAAGGAAGAAGCTACACTGAAGCTTTCTTT; cdr3_aa: CSVPRFQGRSYTEAFF
clone_size: -; d_call: -; j_call: TRBJ1-2; v_call: TRBV7-9; cdr3_nt: TGTGCCAGCAGCGCGCCACCCGAGGATGGCTACACCTTC; cdr3_aa: CASSAPPEDGYTF
clone_size: many; d_call: -; j_call: TRBJ1-1; v_call: TRBV29-1; cdr3_nt: TGCAGCGTTTCTTCCAATGGGGGGAACACTGAAGCTTTCTTT; cdr3_aa: CSVSSNGGNTEAFF
clone_size: many; d_call: -; j_call: TRBJ2-7; v_call: TRBV20-1; cdr3_nt: TGCAGTGCACGACTAGTCTACGAGCAGTACTTC; cdr3_aa: CSARLVYEQYF
clone_size: -; d_call: -; j_call: TRBJ1-3; v_call: TRBV7-8; cdr3_nt: TGTGCCAGCAGCAACCGGGACTTTTACTCTGGAAACACCATATATTTT; cdr3_aa: CASSNRDFYSGNTIYF
clone_size: few; d_call: -; j_call: TRBJ1-5; v_call: TRBV4-1; cdr3_nt: TGCGCCAGCAGCTCACAACCCGACAGGAGCAATCAGCCCCAGCATTTT; cdr3_aa: CASSSQPDRSNQPQHF
clone_size: many; d_call: -; j_call: TRBJ2-3; v_call: TRBV29-1; cdr3_nt: TGCAGCGGTAGCGGATACACAGATACGCAGTATTTT; cdr3_aa: CSGSGYTDTQYF
clone_size: many; d_call: -; j_call: TRBJ2-3; v_call: TRBV6-1; cdr3_nt: TGTGCCAGCAGTGATGAGAGCAGGGCGCGCACAGATACGCAGTATTTT; cdr3_aa: CASSDESRARTDTQYF
clone_size: many; d_call: -; j_call: TRBJ2-7; v_call: TRBV28; cdr3_nt: TGTGCCAGCTCCATCCCGGGGCCCTACGAGCAGTACTTC; cdr3_aa: CASSIPGPYEQYF
clone_size: few; d_call: TRBD2; j_call: TRBJ2-1; v_call: TRBV19; cdr3_nt: TGTGCCAGTAGTATAGGACTAGCGGGGGTTCACAATGAGCAGTTCTTC; cdr3_aa: CASSIGLAGVHNEQFF
clone_size: few; d_call: -; j_call: TRBJ1-1; v_call: TRBV3-1; cdr3_nt: TGTGCCAGCAGCCAAAGCCCCTCCAACACTGAAGCTTTCTTT; cdr3_aa: CASSQSPSNTEAFF
clone_size: many; d_call: -; j_call: TRBJ2-1; v_call: TRBV4-2; cdr3_nt: TGTGCCAGCAGCCAACAGTATGGGGATGAGCAGTTCTTC; cdr3_aa: CASSQQYGDEQFF
clone_size: few; d_call: -; j_call: TRBJ1-5; v_call: TRBV4-2; cdr3_nt: TGTGCCAGCAGCCAAGATAACCGGGACACCCCCAATCAGCCCCAGCATTTT; cdr3_aa: CASSQDNRDTPNQPQHF
clone_size: few; d_call: -; j_call: TRBJ2-5; v_call: TRBV6-5; cdr3_nt: TGTGCCAGCACCCGTGGTACCGGAGAGACCCAGTACTTC; cdr3_aa: CASTRGTGETQYF
clone_size: few; d_call: TRBD2; j_call: TRBJ2-2; v_call: TRBV20-1; cdr3_nt: TGCAGTGCTAGAGATCCTGGCGGGAGCCGGGAGCTGTTTTTT; cdr3_aa: CSARDPGGSRELFF
clone_size: few; d_call: -; j_call: TRBJ2-2; v_call: TRBV9; cdr3_nt: TGTGCCAGCAGCATAGGACAGAGCACCGGGGAGCTGTTTTTT; cdr3_aa: CASSIGQSTGELFF